A selection of T cell receptor delta chains follows, all from one sample in a study of gamma-delta T cells after stem cell transplantation. TCRdb re-analyzed the RT-PCR reads via CATT. The sample shows 1,500 to 2,000 delta-chain clones, 25% to 40% of them seen only once. The specimen was gamma-delta T cells. All receptors come from a human donor. It is not recorded whose cells these are; they may come from a transplant donor. CDR3s include the opening cysteine and the closing phenylalanine or tryptophan. Fields, in order: V gene, D gene, clone size, J gene, CDR3 length, CDR3 protein, CDR3 DNA. A D gene is named only where the DNA matches it firmly. Rows give clone size only sometimes, using once, few, many, or a class for an expanded clone.

TRDV2,TRDD3,NA,TRDJ1,18,CACESLGDVVPGADKLIF,TGTGCCTGTGAATCCCTGGGGGATGTCGTCCCTGGGGCCGATAAACTCATCTTT
TRDV2,NA,few,TRDJ1,17,CACDTLRAPGFADKLIF,TGTGCCTGTGACACCCTGAGGGCCCCGGGGTTCGCCGATAAACTCATCTTT
TRDV2,NA,NA,TRDJ1,18,CACDITPSWVIRTDKLIF,TGTGCCTGTGACATCACCCCCTCCTGGGTGATACGCACCGATAAACTCATCTTT
TRDV2,NA,few,TRDJ1,16,CACDPLSPDSPDKLIF,TGTGCCTGTGACCCGCTCTCCCCGGACTCGCCCGATAAACTCATCTTT
TRDV2,TRDD3,large,TRDJ1,18,CACDPVLGERMYTDKLIF,TGTGCCTGTGACCCAGTACTGGGGGAAAGGATGTACACCGATAAACTCATCTTT
TRDV2,NA,medium-sized,TRDJ1,24,CACDTVGLPTFTGGKSGYTDKLIF,TGTGCCTGTGACACCGTCGGCCTTCCTACTTTTACTGGGGGAAAGAGTGGGTACACCGATAAACTCATCTTT
TRDV2,NA,NA,TRDJ3,21,CACDTVDGGLSGSWDTRQMFF,TGTGCCTGTGACACCGTGGATGGGGGCCTCTCGGGCTCCTGGGACACCCGACAGATGTTTTTC
TRDV2,TRDD3,NA,TRDJ1,19,CACDTLTAGGPTYTDKLIF,TGTGCCTGTGACACCTTAACAGCTGGGGGACCTACGTACACCGATAAACTCATCTTT
TRDV2,TRDD3,NA,TRDJ1,17,CACDTVLGDIPPDKLIF,TGTGCCTGTGACACCGTACTGGGGGATATCCCTCCCGATAAACTCATCTTT
TRDV2,TRDD3,NA,TRDJ1,19,CACDMMMGDTPIWSDKLIF,TGTGCCTGTGACATGATGATGGGGGATACGCCGATCTGGTCCGATAAACTCATCTTT
TRDV2,TRDD3,few,TRDJ1,17,CACYSLGDEQYTDKLIF,TGTGCCTGTTATTCACTGGGGGATGAACAGTACACCGATAAACTCATCTTT
TRDV2,NA,NA,TRDJ1,13,CACDTWGTDKLIF,TGTGCCTGTGACACCTGGGGGACCGATAAACTCATCTTT
TRDV2,NA,large,TRDJ1,16,CACDTVGRSTTDKLIF,TGTGCCTGTGACACCGTCGGGAGGTCGACCACCGATAAACTCATCTTT
TRDV1,TRDD3,large,TRDJ1,20,CALGERRSWLLGAYTDKLIF,TGTGCTCTTGGGGAAAGGCGCTCCTGGTTACTGGGGGCTTACACCGATAAACTCATCTTT
TRDV2,TRDD3,NA,TRDJ1,16,CACDPLGATNTDKLIF,TGTGCCTGTGACCCACTGGGGGCTACGAACACCGATAAACTCATCTTT
TRDV2,TRDD3,NA,TRDJ1,17,CACDSLVGDTNTDKLIF,TGTGCCTGTGACTCCCTGGTGGGGGATACGAACACCGATAAACTCATCTTT
TRDV2,NA,NA,TRDJ4,18,CACDTTGTWVYHDQPLIF,TGTGCCTGTGACACAACCGGAACGTGGGTATATCACGATCAACCCCTGATCTTT
TRDV2,NA,large,TRDJ1,15,CACDTVGTHTDKLIF,TGTGCCTGTGACACCGTCGGGACTCACACCGATAAACTCATCTTT
TRDV2,TRDD3,large,TRDJ2,17,CACDTLTGGYGAAQLFF,TGTGCCTGTGACACCCTCACTGGGGGATACGGGGCAGCACAACTCTTCTTT
TRDV2,TRDD3,NA,TRDJ1,21,CACDIVGIREPGRSYTDKLIF,TGTGCCTGTGACATCGTGGGGATACGCGAGCCGGGACGCTCGTACACCGATAAACTCATCTTT